The T cell receptor beta chain under discussion was sequenced for a study of blood T cell repertoires in COVID-19. Study information: The origin of the acute and convalescent COVID-19 samples was the United States, Italy and Spain. T cells, B-cell-depleted T cells, or PBMCs provided the cDNA or gDNA that served as material.

In the authors' workflow: Amplified reference gene primers provided the basis for estimating nucleated cell counts. Generated by immunoSEQ multiplex PCR, the TCRdb table keeps only in-frame clones and is missing some. The D gene and trimming were derived from the DNA, and the V and J assignments and clone size from that table. The sample comprises approximately 260,000 clones, about 87% of which are singletons, and over 8.5% rests with the top ten. V was clipped by 7 bases and J by 4 bases; unmatched bases: 3. The CDR3 has 13 residues. Germline assignment: CDR1 SGHDT and CDR2 YYEEEE. The genes are TRBV5-6 and TRBJ1-2; 11 positions match TRBD1. The sequencing sample was made of peripheral blood. This clonotype originated in a human donor in a cohort sampled during active COVID-19. The CDR3 reads CASRTGGLYGYTF. CDR3 nucleotide sequence: TGTGCCAGCCGGACAGGGGGCCTCTATGGCTACACCTTC.